Sequencing of this T cell receptor beta chain was carried out in a study of cytomegalovirus exposure and HLA in healthy donors. In the study overall: T cells numbering about 179 million yielded roughly 120 million unique TCR beta sequences in an earlier analysis.

Germline V CDR1 and CDR2: SGHAT, FQNNGV. The CDR3 is 14 residues long. The ends were cut back, 3 bases at V and 0 bases at J, with 8 bases in the middle. In the case of this clone: No antigen is known for it.

PCR used 60 Vbeta primers and 13 Jbeta primers. Sequencing used immunoSEQ multiplex PCR; TCRdb keeps in-frame clones, though not all of them. The profile covers fewer than 150,000 clones, with about 80% appearing a single time and less than 3% taken by the ten largest. Findings and caveats of the study: It was assumed in the presence/absence analyses that sequencing depth was roughly uniform across donors. The study had only CMV serostatus as immune exposure information. According to the study, around 180 TCR beta chains were cytomegalovirus-associated.

The chain is built from TRBV11-2 and TRBJ1-2; D unclear. The source is a middle-aged woman in good health and CMV-seropositive. Sequences were obtained from PBMCs. The CDR3 DNA is TGTGCCAGCAGCTTTCGTGCAGCTAACTATGGCTACACCTTC. This translates into CASSFRAANYGYTF.